This T cell receptor (beta chain) derives from a study of radiotherapy plus CTLA-4 blockade in lung cancer. Overall study context: For 15% to 20% of patients, objective responses occurred, and approximately 31% had disease control. Study conclusions and caveats: Reports identified early blood T cell clone dynamics, with interferon-beta, as the best response predictor.

About this clone itself: The antigen is not known.

Per germline, CDR1 LNHDA and CDR2 SQIVND (reference sequence). The trim removed 3 bases at V and 0 bases at J, leaving 5 bases unmatched. The CDR3 contains 16 residues. Patients had chemo-refractory metastatic non-small-cell lung cancer and received focal radiation plus CTLA-4 blockade that used ipilimumab. Repertoires were generated with immunoSEQ multiplex PCR, while TCRdb's copy carries only in-frame clones and drops some. This sample has some 48,000 clones, with around nine tenths found just once. This TCR derives from a human donor with non-small cell lung cancer that progressed on radiotherapy plus ipilimumab. Some clones in this sample may be carry-over from other donors' samples. The starting material was peripheral blood, obtained from a patient treated with radiotherapy plus ipilimumab. The V call is TRBV19, the J call TRBJ2-3, with 8 bases that match TRBD2. The CDR3 reads CASSIQVAGSTDTQYF. The CDR3 nucleotides read TGTGCCAGTAGTATCCAGGTAGCGGGGAGCACAGATACGCAGTATTTT. The full variable domain, in which reference TRBV19 and TRBJ2-3 provide the parts outside the CDR3, is DGGITQSPKYLFRKEGQNVTLSCEQNLNHDAMYWYRQDPGQGLRLIYYSQIVNDFQKGDIAEGYSVSREKKESFPLTVTSAQKNPTAFYLCASSIQVAGSTDTQYFGPGTRLTVL.